This TCR beta chain stems from a study of blood T cell repertoires in COVID-19. In the study overall: COVID-19 samples, acute and convalescent, were from the United States, Italy and Spain.

Only in-frame clones appear in the TCRdb table, and some are missing; sequencing was by immunoSEQ multiplex PCR. The data hold some 270,000 clones, with about 85% observed a single time. Only one count was recorded for this clone. The V and J ends lost 6 bases and 0 bases, in that order; junction bases with no gene match: 8. The CDR3 is made up of 18 amino acids. Germline-derived CDR1 and CDR2 are LNHDA and SQIVND (reference sequence). The chain couples TRBV19 to TRBJ2-6; 10 bases match TRBD2. The sequenced material came from PBMCs or T cells enriched from blood (not recorded which). The TCR sequence derives from a woman in her 50s who had been exposed to COVID-19. CDR3 amino acids: CASSPRTSGFSGANVLTF. Written as DNA, the CDR3 is TGTGCCAGTAGCCCCCGGACTAGCGGCTTCTCTGGGGCCAACGTCCTGACTTTC.